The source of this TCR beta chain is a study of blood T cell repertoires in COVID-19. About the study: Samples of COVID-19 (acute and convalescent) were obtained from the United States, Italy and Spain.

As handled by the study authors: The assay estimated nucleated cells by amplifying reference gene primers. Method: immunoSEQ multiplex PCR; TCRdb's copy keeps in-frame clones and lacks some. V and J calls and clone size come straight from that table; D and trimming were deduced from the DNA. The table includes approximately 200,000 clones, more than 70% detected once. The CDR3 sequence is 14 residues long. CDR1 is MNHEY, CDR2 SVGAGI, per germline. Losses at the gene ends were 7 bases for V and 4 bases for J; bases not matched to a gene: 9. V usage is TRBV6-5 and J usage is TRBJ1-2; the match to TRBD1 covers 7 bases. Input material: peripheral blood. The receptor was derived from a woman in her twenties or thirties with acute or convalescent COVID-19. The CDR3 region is CASTQNTGAYGYTF. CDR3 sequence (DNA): TGTGCCAGCACCCAAAACACAGGGGCCTATGGCTACACCTTC.